Below are 23 T cell receptor beta chains sequenced from a single sample in a study of T-cell memory formation after mild COVID-19. TCRdb processed the 5' RACE reads anew with MiXCR; each CDR3 protein has one entry. The data show 58,000 or so distinct CDR3 sequences, with 25% to 30% seen just once and approximately 43% held by the top ten. The sequenced sample was PBMCs or a T cell subset sorted from them (not recorded which). The receptors derive from a man aged 18 to 30 who had mild COVID-19 (a few samples of this study predate the infection). Cell type and time point are not known.

This clonotype was counted only a few times. J is TRBJ2-5 and V is TRBV14; D is undetermined. V was shortened by 0 bases and J by 2 bases, with 10 bases between the two germline ends. This CDR3 region has 15 residues. Germline CDR1 SGHDN, CDR2 FVKESK. The CDR3 region has the DNA TGTGCCAGCAGCCAAGATCGGAGCATGCAAGAGACCCAGTACTTC. The encoded protein is CASSQDRSMQETQYF.

The V and J genes are TRBV12-3 or TRBV12-4 and TRBJ2-7; TRBD1 is a possible D gene (5 bases). Trimming cost V 3 bases and J 6 bases, with 18 bases left between them. The CDR3 length is 15 residues. CDR3 DNA: TGTGCCAGCAGTTTGTTTCCCCAGGGATCGGCCGAGCAGTACTTC. Its protein product is CASSLFPQGSAEQYF.

In its sample, this clonotype was seen a few times. V gene TRBV12-3 or TRBV12-4 combines with J gene TRBJ1-4; no firm D call. V was clipped by 6 bases and J by 5 bases, with 13 bases between them. This CDR3 comprises 14 residues. The CDR3 bases are TGTGCCAGCAGCCCTGACGGACTGAATGAAAAACTGTTTTTT. Translating it yields CASSPDGLNEKLFF.

The V and J genes are TRBV5-5 and TRBJ2-7; D gene uncertain. Germline assignment: CDR1 SGHKS and CDR2 YYEKEE (reference sequence). With 1 base removed from V and 0 bases from J, the gap between germline ends came to 8 bases. The CDR3 runs to 14 residues. This CDR3 is CASSLFACSYEQYV. CDR3 coding DNA: TGTGCCAGCAGCTTGTTTGCGTGCTCCTACGAGCAGTACGTC.

The V and J genes are TRBV3-1 and TRBJ2-1; D gene unclear. Germline V gene data show CDR1 as LGHDT and CDR2 as YNNKEL (reference sequence). This CDR3 has 13 amino acids. V was clipped by 1 base and J by 3 bases, with 4 bases between them. The CDR3 nucleotides are TGTGCCAGCAGCCAAGTAGTCTACAATGAGCAGTTCTTC. Its translation: CASSQVVYNEQFF.

This clonotype was found many times. The V and J genes are TRBV6-5 and TRBJ2-5, with 9 nucleotides matching TRBD1. V gave up 2 bases and J gave up 4 bases; unmatched junction bases: 8. This CDR3 is built from 16 residues. Germline CDR1 reads MNHEY; CDR2 reads SVGAGI. This CDR3 is CASSYRTGERPETQYF. CDR3 bases: TGTGCCAGCAGTTACCGGACAGGGGAGAGGCCAGAGACCCAGTACTTC.

V is TRBV7-2 and J is TRBJ2-5; a possible D gene is TRBD2 (5 bases). The V and J ends lost 0 bases and 5 bases respectively, with 13 bases between them. CDR1 SGHTA and CDR2 FQGNSA come from the germline V gene. The length of the CDR3 is 15 residues. Here the CDR3 reads CASSLARAKYETQYF. In DNA, the CDR3 is TGTGCCAGCAGCTTAGCGAGGGCTAAATATGAGACCCAGTACTTC. Combining the CDR3 with reference TRBV7-2 and TRBJ2-5 gives the whole variable domain GAGVSQSPSNKVTEKGKDVELRCDPISGHTALYWYRQSLGQGLEFLIYFQGNSAPDKSGLPSDRFSAERTGGSVSTLTIQRTQQEDSAVYLCASSLARAKYETQYFGPGTRLLVL.

V and J are TRBV11-2 and TRBJ2-4; D call uncertain. V was cut by 0 bases and J by 7 bases, with 7 bases left in between. The CDR3 runs 13 residues. Germline values: CDR1 SGHAT, CDR2 FQNNGV. The chain's CDR3 is CASSLDLPNIQYF. CDR3 DNA sequence: TGTGCCAGCAGCTTAGATCTACCCAACATTCAGTACTTC.

V and J are TRBV7-2 and TRBJ2-7; 7 bases are shared with TRBD2. The ends lost 7 bases at V and 2 bases at J; junction bases unmatched: 11. CDR3 length equals 15 residues. The germline gives CDR1 SGHTA, CDR2 FQGNSA. CDR3 sequence reads: CASTPGEREPYEQYF. DNA of the CDR3: TGTGCCAGCACCCCCGGGGAGCGGGAACCCTACGAGCAGTACTTC.

J is TRBJ2-1 and V is TRBV4-1; the match to TRBD2 covers 11 bases. The CDR3 contains 15 residues. J was trimmed by 5 bases and V by 3 bases; bases with no gene match: 3. Germline V lookup: CDR1 MGHRA, CDR2 YSYEKL. CDR3 sequence (DNA): TGCGCCAGCAGCCAGACTAGCGGGGCTAACAATGAGCAGTTCTTC. Amino acid sequence: CASSQTSGANNEQFF.

This clonotype has just a few counts. This sequence joins TRBV5-1 and TRBJ2-7; D unclear. CDR1 and CDR2 (germline): SGHRS, YFSETQ. The ends were cut back, 1 base at V and 2 bases at J, with 7 bases in the middle. The CDR3 sequence is 13 residues long. The CDR3 DNA follows: TGCGCCAGCAGCTTGTTTACAGCCTACGAGCAGTACTTC. Protein sequence: CASSLFTAYEQYF.

This clonotype was seen more than once but under ten times. J is TRBJ2-1 and V is TRBV4-1, with a possible D match to TRBD1 (6 bases). Germline CDR1 and CDR2: MGHRA and YSYEKL. This CDR3 contains 16 residues. The V and J ends lost 2 bases and 2 bases respectively, with 13 bases between them. CDR3 bases: TGCGCCAGCAGCCAAAAGGAAACAGGGACCTACAATGAGCAGTTCTTC. Residues: CASSQKETGTYNEQFF.

The chain recombines TRBV6-2 or TRBV6-3 with TRBJ2-5, with TRBD2 matching over 7 bases. CDR1 is MNHEY, CDR2 SVGEGT, per germline. The CDR3 loop spans 15 amino acids. The J segment lost 9 bases and the V segment lost 5 bases, leaving 15 bases of the junction unmatched. CDR3 in amino acids: CASSPWDYQEMAQYF. The CDR3 DNA reads as TGTGCCAGCAGTCCCTGGGACTACCAAGAGATGGCCCAGTACTTC.

The V gene is TRBV11-2, the J gene TRBJ2-1; D remains unclear. Germline V gene data show CDR1 as SGHAT and CDR2 as FQNNGV. CDR3 length: 17 amino acids. V lost 5 bases to trimming and J lost 0 bases, with 17 bases between them. The CDR3 nucleotides are TGTGCCAGCAGCCCTCTGCGCGGAAAAAACTCCTACAATGAGCAGTTCTTC. This translates into CASSPLRGKNSYNEQFF.

This rearrangement joins TRBV10-2 to TRBJ2-7, with D possibly being TRBD2 (6 bases). Germline values: CDR1 WSHSY, CDR2 SAAADI. The V end was cut by 8 bases, the J end by 4 bases, with 6 bases between. The CDR3 is made up of 10 amino acids. CDR3 in amino acids: CASGGYEQYF. In nucleotides, the CDR3 is TGCGCCAGCGGGGGGTACGAGCAGTACTTC.

V is TRBV6-6 and J is TRBJ1-2; D not resolved. V was trimmed by 0 bases and J by 1 base, leaving 3 bases between them. The CDR3 length is 13 residues. CDR1 is MNHNY and CDR2 is SVGAGI in the germline V gene (reference sequence). The CDR3 loop is CASSYSSNYGYTF. Written as DNA, the CDR3 is TGTGCCAGCAGTTACTCCAGTAACTATGGCTACACCTTC.

V is TRBV7-3 and J is TRBJ2-1; 10 bases agree with TRBD2. Germline CDR1 reads SGHTA; CDR2 reads FQGTGA. Losses at the gene ends were 2 bases for V and 5 bases for J; bases not matched to a gene: 3. The CDR3 consists of 15 residues. The CDR3 DNA reads TGTGCCAGCAGCTTATTTAGCGGGGGGAACAATGAGCAGTTCTTC. Translated, it gives CASSLFSGGNNEQFF.

V gene TRBV5-1 combines with J gene TRBJ2-7; possible D gene TRBD1, 5 bases. Germline lookup yields CDR1 SGHRS and CDR2 YFSETQ. The CDR3 contains 14 residues. V dropped 3 bases and J dropped 5 bases, with 15 bases sitting between them. DNA for the CDR3: TGCGCCAGCAGCTCGACCGGACATGGAGACGAGCAGTACTTC. Translated, it gives CASSSTGHGDEQYF.

The chain recombines TRBV12-3 or TRBV12-4 with TRBJ1-1; no definite D call. This CDR3 is built from 13 residues. The ends were cut back, 3 bases at V and 6 bases at J, with 11 bases in the middle. CDR3 DNA: TGTGCCAGCAGTTTGGGTAGGGTGGCTGAAGCTTTCTTT. Translation gives CASSLGRVAEAFF.

The table lists this clonotype with a few counts. The chain joins TRBV25-1 to TRBJ1-2; the D is unclear. Trimming cost V 4 bases and J 2 bases, with 8 bases left between them. The length of the CDR3 is 13 residues. In germline, CDR1 is MGHDK, CDR2 SYGVNS. This CDR3 reads CASSGPRNYGYTF. DNA for the CDR3: TGTGCCAGCAGTGGGCCACGGAACTATGGCTACACCTTC.

This clonotype was seen more than once but under ten times. The chain joins TRBV5-5 to TRBJ2-3; D is unresolved. V was cut by 3 bases and J by 4 bases, with 15 bases left in between. The CDR3 loop spans 15 amino acids. CDR1 is SGHKS, CDR2 YYEKEE, per germline (reference sequence). In DNA, the CDR3 is TGTGCCAGCAGCTCGGCAACAAGTGGGGCAGATACGCAGTATTTT. It codes for CASSSATSGADTQYF.

The chain joins TRBV24-1 to TRBJ2-1, with D possibly being TRBD2 (5 bases). The CDR3 consists of 12 residues. The V gene's germline CDR1 is KGHDR and CDR2 SFDVKD. Trimming took off 5 bases at V and 4 bases at J, with 5 bases between the two ends. CDR3 protein: CATSAGYNEQFF. CDR3 coding DNA: TGTGCCACCAGTGCGGGGTACAATGAGCAGTTCTTC.

This chain connects TRBV7-2 to TRBJ1-4, with D perhaps TRBD1 (5 bases). Between the trimmed V and J ends, which lost 1 base and 7 bases, there was a span of 13 bases. The CDR3 contains 15 residues. Per germline, CDR1 SGHTA and CDR2 FQGNSA. CDR3 in amino acids: CASSLVPGRIEKLFF. CDR3 in DNA: TGTGCCAGCAGCTTAGTTCCAGGGAGAATTGAAAAACTGTTTTTT.